This TCR beta chain originates from a study of blood T cell repertoires in COVID-19. Assay: immunoSEQ multiplex PCR; the TCRdb copy retains only in-frame clones and omits some. This table holds some 67,000 clones, about nine tenths found once. This CDR3 is built from 13 residues. The germline V gene encodes CDR1 SGHAT and CDR2 FQNNGV. The ends were cut back, 7 bases at V and 2 bases at J, with 12 bases in the middle. This clone was recorded once. Sequenced sample: peripheral blood. The receptor was derived from a woman aged 18-29 years with acute or convalescent COVID-19. This chain joins TRBV11-2 and TRBJ2-7; weak D call: TRBD2 (6 bases). The CDR3 loop is CASTGTLTYEQYF. In DNA form, the CDR3 reads TGTGCCAGCACAGGGACTTTAACCTACGAGCAGTACTTC.